Listed below are T cell receptor beta chains from one sample, sequenced in a study of shared clonotypes between healthy human individuals. Profiling relied on immunoSEQ multiplex PCR, and the TCRdb table lists in-frame clones only, not all of them. The sample has more than 2 million clones, more than 90% seen once; the top ten hold approximately 0.13%. Input material: naive CD4+ T cells sorted from blood. The source is a man aged 18-30 years in good health. Both conserved end residues are part of each CDR3. The D gene is left open where the match is weak. The listing skips clone size in some rows; elsewhere it reads once, few, many or a size class.

abundance,d_gene,v_gene,j_gene,CDR3nt,CDR3aa
NA,TRBD1,TRBV2,TRBJ1-5,TGTGCCAGCACCGGACAGGGAGATCAGCCCCAGCATTTT,CASTGQGDQPQHF
NA,TRBD2,TRBV5-1,TRBJ2-7,TGCGCCAGCAGCTCCGGACTAGCGGGAGCTGGGCTCGAGCAGTACTTC,CASSSGLAGAGLEQYF
NA,NA,TRBV11-2,TRBJ2-3,TGTGCCAGCAGCTTAGATAGGCGCACAGATACGCAGTATTTT,CASSLDRRTDTQYF
NA,TRBD1,TRBV25-1,TRBJ1-3,TGTGCCAGCAGTGACCCAGGGACAGGGGGAAACACCATATATTTT,CASSDPGTGGNTIYF
NA,NA,TRBV10-3,TRBJ2-7,TGTGCCATCAGTGATTGGGCCCCCTACGAGCAGTACTTC,CAISDWAPYEQYF
NA,TRBD1,TRBV5-1,TRBJ1-2,TGCGCCAGCAGCTTGGAAGGGACAGGGTTGTATGGCTACACCTTC,CASSLEGTGLYGYTF
NA,NA,TRBV5-1,TRBJ2-7,TGCGCCAGCAGCTTTGACGAGCCCCCCTACGAGCAGTACTTC,CASSFDEPPYEQYF
NA,NA,TRBV4-2,TRBJ2-5,TGTGCCAGCAGCCGTGGTGAGGGGGGCCGAGAGACCCAGTACTTC,CASSRGEGGRETQYF
NA,NA,TRBV6-5,TRBJ2-2,TGTGCCAGCAGATCTGCCGGGGAGCTGTTTTTT,CASRSAGELFF
NA,TRBD2,TRBV30,TRBJ2-5,TGTGCCTTCGGGGGGAACAAGACCCAGTACTTC,CAFGGNKTQYF
NA,NA,TRBV5-8,TRBJ1-5,TGTGCCAGCAGCTACAATCGGGGGCCCGTCAATCAGCCCCAGCATTTT,CASSYNRGPVNQPQHF
NA,TRBD2,TRBV9,TRBJ2-3,TGTGCCAGCAGCCCTCCTCCCGGGACTAGCGGGGCGGATACGCAGTATTTT,CASSPPPGTSGADTQYF
NA,NA,TRBV28,TRBJ2-7,TGTGCCAGCAGTTTAACCCGACAGTACGAGCAGTACTTC,CASSLTRQYEQYF
NA,TRBD2,TRBV30,TRBJ2-1,TGTGCCTGGAGTTTACTAGGCGGGGGAACCTACAATGAGCAGTTCTTC,CAWSLLGGGTYNEQFF
NA,TRBD2,TRBV7-8,TRBJ2-7,TGTGCCAGCAGCTCGGGACTAGTTATCTACGAGCAGTACTTC,CASSSGLVIYEQYF
NA,TRBD2,TRBV5-6,TRBJ2-3,TGTGCCAGCAGCCCGGCCGGGACTAGCGGAGCTAATACGCAGTATTTT,CASSPAGTSGANTQYF
once,TRBD2,TRBV4-1,TRBJ2-3,TGCGCCAGCAGCCCGCTAGCGGGGCTCGGGGCAGATACGCAGTATTTT,CASSPLAGLGADTQYF
NA,TRBD2,TRBV15,TRBJ2-2,TGTGCCACCAGCAGGCCCACGGGAGGTAGCGGGGAGCTGTTTTTT,CATSRPTGGSGELFF
NA,NA,TRBV6-1,TRBJ2-5,TGTGCCAGCACCTCGGGACACCGGCCCGAAGAGACCCAGTACTTC,CASTSGHRPEETQYF
NA,NA,TRBV6-6,TRBJ1-3,TGTGCCAGCGCGGGGGGAAACACCATATATTTT,CASAGGNTIYF
NA,NA,TRBV6-6,TRBJ1-5,TGTGCCAGCAGTGCCGATTTGCTGGACCCCCGGGCCCTTTTT,CASSADLLDPRALF
NA,TRBD2,TRBV5-4,TRBJ2-2,TGTGCCAGCAGTAGACTAGCGGGGGGCACCGGGGAGCTGTTTTTT,CASSRLAGGTGELFF
NA,NA,TRBV6-5,TRBJ2-2,TGTGCCAGCAGTTCCAAAATTGGGGCTAACACCGGGGAGCTGTTTTTT,CASSSKIGANTGELFF
once,NA,TRBV9,TRBJ1-1,TGTGCCAGCAGCGTAGTTTCAGGGGCGAACACTGAAGCTTTCTTT,CASSVVSGANTEAFF
NA,NA,TRBV11-3,TRBJ2-2,TGTGCCAGCAGACAGGGTGGGAACACCGGGGAGCTGTTTTTT,CASRQGGNTGELFF
NA,TRBD1,TRBV5-6,TRBJ1-2,TGTGCCAGCAGCCTTAGGGGCGTCGGACAGGGAAACTATGGCTACACCTTC,CASSLRGVGQGNYGYTF
NA,TRBD2,TRBV9,TRBJ2-3,TGTGCCAGCAGCCCTTTAGCGGGGGACCTCACAGATACGCAGTATTTT,CASSPLAGDLTDTQYF
NA,NA,TRBV12-5,TRBJ1-1,TGTGCTAGTGGTTTTGACAGAACTAATATGAACACTGAAGCTTTCTTT,CASGFDRTNMNTEAFF
once,NA,TRBV7-9,TRBJ2-5,TGTGCCAGCAGCTTACCGACGGGAGAGACCCAGTACTTC,CASSLPTGETQYF
once,TRBD2,TRBV7-2,TRBJ2-7,TGTGCCAGCAGCTTCACTAGCGGGAGTTACGAGCAGTACTTC,CASSFTSGSYEQYF
NA,NA,TRBV5-1,TRBJ1-6,TGCGCCAGCAGCCTAGGGGCAGGTATTTATTCACCCCTCCACTTT,CASSLGAGIYSPLHF
NA,NA,TRBV6-5,TRBJ1-1,TGTGCCAGCAGGTTACAGGGCCGCGCTGAAGCTTTCTTT,CASRLQGRAEAFF
NA,TRBD2,TRBV27,TRBJ2-7,TGTGCCAGCAGTTCGCCTAGCGGGGGAGGCGAGCAGTACTTC,CASSSPSGGGEQYF
NA,NA,TRBV30,TRBJ2-5,TGTGCCTGGAGTGTATCGAGCGTGAGTGAGACCCAGTACTTC,CAWSVSSVSETQYF
NA,TRBD1,TRBV7-6,TRBJ2-5,TGTGCCAGCAGCCAATGGACAGGGGGGACCGAAGAGACCCAGTACTTC,CASSQWTGGTEETQYF
NA,NA,TRBV10-1,TRBJ2-3,TGCGCCAGCGGGGCCCGTACAGATACGCAGTATTTT,CASGARTDTQYF